This TCR beta chain came from a study of identical twins. Every one of the donors was a healthy Caucasian. TCRdb independently ran MiXCR on the 5' RACE reads; one entry per CDR3 protein. Of 1.5 million to 2 million distinct CDR3 sequences in the sample, around a third were seen once. This clonotype was counted a few times. Antigen specificity is unknown. Study-level results: Among beta out-of-frame sequences, excess sharing between twins appeared weaker.

This CDR3 has 14 amino acids. After removal of 5 bases from V and 10 bases from J, the junction contained 10 bases not matched to a gene. Germline V lookup: CDR1 DFQATT, CDR2 SNEGSKA (reference sequence). The sequence derives from a newborn girl in good health. The specimen sequenced was cord blood. This chain uses TRBV20-1 with TRBJ1-6; 8 nucleotides agree with TRBD1. The CDR3 reads CSAVGQGGRSPLHF. Written as DNA, the CDR3 is TGCAGTGCTGTTGGACAGGGAGGTCGATCACCCCTCCACTTT.